This T cell receptor (beta chain) was documented in a study of PD-L1 blockade in urothelial cancer. Whole-study context: Most of the 29 patients were men with bladder-origin urothelial cancer. Blood was subjected to analysis at 3 weeks (second dose) and 6 weeks following treatment start.

Assay used: immunoSEQ multiplex PCR; TCRdb lists only in-frame clones, some missing. The table lists more than 75,000 clones, approximately 91% of them singletons. V lost 0 bases and J lost 6, with 12 bases in between. The CDR3 totals 14 residues. The germline gives CDR1 SGHTA, CDR2 FQGNSA. The chain links TRBV7-2 to TRBJ2-7; perhaps TRBD2 as D (7 bases). This material consisted of PBMCs, taken around atezolizumab (anti-PD-L1) treatment. The receptor comes from a man in his 60s with urothelial cancer. The CDR3 reads CASSLARGGREQYF. The CDR3 coding sequence is TGTGCCAGCAGCTTAGCGAGGGGGGGGCGCGAGCAGTACTTC. Supplemented by reference TRBV7-2 and TRBJ2-7, the full variable domain reads GAGVSQSPSNKVTEKGKDVELRCDPISGHTALYWYRQSLGQGLEFLIYFQGNSAPDKSGLPSDRFSAERTGGSVSTLTIQRTQQEDSAVYLCASSLARGGREQYFGPGTRLTVT.